One T cell receptor (beta chain) is described in this entry. Its antigen is not identified. CDR3 size: 13 residues. Trimming removed 10 bases at V and 5 bases at J, with 15 bases between. The data belong to a study of type 1 regulatory T cells. TCRdb itself ran the reads through MiXCR, one entry per CDR3 protein. This table has fewer than 25,000 distinct CDR3 sequences, 72% appearing once. J is TRBJ2-1 and V is TRBV12-3 or TRBV12-4; D gene uncertain. Sequencing was carried out using cultured T cells, either the whole culture or a sorted T cell fraction (not recorded which). The subset denotes: Tr1-enriched cell product generated in vitro against host alloantigens. The TCR comes from a human donor in good health. The CDR3 bases are TGTGCCACCTCGGGTCGCGGTAACAATGAGCAGTTCTTC. Amino acid sequence: CATSGRGNNEQFF.